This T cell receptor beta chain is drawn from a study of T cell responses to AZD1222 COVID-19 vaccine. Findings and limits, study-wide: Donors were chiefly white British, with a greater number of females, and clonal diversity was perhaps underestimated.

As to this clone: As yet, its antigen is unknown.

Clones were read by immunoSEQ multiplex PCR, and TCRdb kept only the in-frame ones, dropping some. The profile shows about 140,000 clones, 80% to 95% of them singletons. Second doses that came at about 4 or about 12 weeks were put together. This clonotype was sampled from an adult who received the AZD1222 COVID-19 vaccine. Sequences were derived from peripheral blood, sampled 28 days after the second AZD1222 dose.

The CDR3: CASRRAEAENSPLHF. CDR3 bases: TGCGCCAGCAGAAGGGCAGAAGCCGAAAATTCACCCCTCCACTTT. The V and J genes are TRBV5-1 and TRBJ1-6; D is undetermined. The germline V gene encodes CDR1 SGHRS and CDR2 YFSETQ. Trimming left V 5 bases short and J 7 bases short, with 16 bases between. The CDR3 is 15 residues long.